These 31 T cell receptor beta chains originate from one sample sequenced in a study of T cells after posttransplantation cyclophosphamide listed by TCRdb under 2016. The library came from the immunoSEQ multiplex PCR assay. TCRdb re-hosts the immuneACCESS table, in-frame sequences only. Its copies lack some clones; in the studies checked, an unresolved V gene accounts for under half of them, and the cause for the rest is not known. A total of 10,000 to 13,000 clones appear in this sample, roughly 95% of them only once. The ten largest clones take up under 0.35% of the sample. The sequenced material came from naive CD8+ T cells sorted from PBMCs. These receptors were taken from a man aged 25-40 years in good health and a related stem cell transplant donor.

A remark on this clone: This sample includes further DNA sequences coding for the same CDR3. The genes are TRBV19 and TRBJ2-1; 12 bases align to TRBD1. In germline, CDR1 is LNHDA, CDR2 SQIVND (reference sequence). The J segment lost 8 bases and the V segment lost 2 bases, leaving 10 bases of the junction unmatched. This CDR3 contains 17 residues. The CDR3 coding sequence is TGTGCCAGTAGTATAAGTCTAGCGGGACAGGGGGCCGATGAGCAGTTCTTC. It specifies CASSISLAGQGADEQFF.

The V and J genes are TRBV27 and TRBJ2-7; possible D gene TRBD1, 6 bases. This CDR3 is 15 amino acids long. V dropped 4 bases and J dropped 0 bases, with 13 bases sitting between them. Germline V gene data show CDR1 as MNHEY and CDR2 as SMNVEV (reference sequence). The CDR3 coding sequence is TGTGCCAGCAGTTCCGAGACAGGAGTCTCCTACGAGCAGTACTTC. Its translation is CASSSETGVSYEQYF.

V usage is TRBV7-9 and J usage is TRBJ1-1; 7 bases are a match to TRBD1. Trimming removed 5 bases from V and 3 bases from J; junction bases left unmatched: 9. Germline CDR1 reads SEHNR; CDR2 reads FQNEAQ (reference sequence). The CDR3 has 15 amino acids. The CDR3 DNA sequence: TGTGCCAGCAGCGCCAAGACAGGGTTTCACACTGAAGCTTTCTTT. This encodes CASSAKTGFHTEAFF. Full variable domain (outside the CDR3, taken from reference TRBV7-9 and TRBJ1-1): DTGVSQNPRHKITKRGQNVTFRCDPISEHNRLYWYRQTLGQGPEFLTYFQNEAQLEKSRLLSDRFSAERPKGSFSTLEIQRTEQGDSAMYLCASSAKTGFHTEAFFGQGTRLTVV.

The chain links TRBV6-5 to TRBJ1-1, with 7 bases that match TRBD1. The trim removed 10 bases at V and 6 bases at J, leaving 5 bases unmatched. Germline loops: CDR1 MNHEY, CDR2 SVGAGI. The length of the CDR3 is 11 residues. DNA of the CDR3: TGTGCCACCTCAGGGGGTTCTGAAGCTTTCTTT. It translates to CATSGGSEAFF.

The rearrangement uses TRBV13 and TRBJ1-3, with no clear D. Germline assignment: CDR1 PRHDT and CDR2 FYEKMQ (reference sequence). With 5 bases removed from V and 3 bases from J, the gap between germline ends came to 14 bases. The CDR3 consists of 15 residues. CDR3 in amino acids: CASSQGVKLGNTIYF. In nucleotides, the CDR3 is TGTGCCAGCAGCCAAGGAGTTAAACTTGGAAACACCATATATTTT.

This clone has just one count. The chain combines TRBV29-1 with TRBJ2-1; possible D gene TRBD2, 5 bases. Germline-derived CDR1 and CDR2 are SQVTM and ANQGSEA. V lost 2 bases and J 2 bases, leaving 13 bases between the germline ends. CDR3 length: 15 amino acids. CDR3 amino acids: CSVEWRSVAYNEQFF. The CDR3 bases are TGCAGCGTTGAATGGAGGAGTGTTGCCTACAATGAGCAGTTCTTC.

V and J are TRBV7-8 and TRBJ1-5, with a tentative D call TRBD1 (5 bases). In germline, CDR1 is SGHVS, CDR2 FQNEAQ. Trimming left V 2 bases short and J 3 bases short, with 8 bases between. The CDR3 length is 14 residues. In DNA form, the CDR3 reads TGTGCCAGCAGCTTAAGACAGACCAATCAGCCCCAGCATTTT. Translated: CASSLRQTNQPQHF.

As to this clone: The sample has other DNA sequences that encode this CDR3 too. The rearrangement uses TRBV19 and TRBJ2-1, with 8 positions matching TRBD2. Germline CDR1 LNHDA, CDR2 SQIVND (reference sequence). This CDR3 contains 15 residues. The V and J ends lost 1 base and 5 bases, in that order; junction bases with no gene match: 4. CDR3 sequence: CASSIGLAGDNEQFF. For the CDR3, the DNA is TGTGCCAGTAGTATAGGGCTAGCGGGTGACAATGAGCAGTTCTTC. The full variable domain, rest sourced from reference TRBV19 and TRBJ2-1, is DGGITQSPKYLFRKEGQNVTLSCEQNLNHDAMYWYRQDPGQGLRLIYYSQIVNDFQKGDIAEGYSVSREKKESFPLTVTSAQKNPTAFYLCASSIGLAGDNEQFFGPGTRLTVL.

The gene calls are TRBV28 and TRBJ2-7, with 7 bases matching TRBD2. The CDR3 is 15 amino acids. Trimming took 5 bases from V and 2 from J; bases not matched to a gene: 9. Germline values: CDR1 MDHEN, CDR2 SYDVKM. CDR3 sequence reads: CASSPTGTKAYEQYF. The CDR3 coding sequence is TGTGCCAGCAGTCCCACCGGGACTAAAGCCTACGAGCAGTACTTC.

The chain has TRBV27 and TRBJ1-5, with TRBD1 as a possible D gene (6 bases). Germline values: CDR1 MNHEY, CDR2 SMNVEV (reference sequence). This CDR3 has 14 residues. V lost 6 bases and J lost 3, with 12 bases in between. The DNA for the CDR3 is TGTGCCAGCAGCCCTAACAGGGACAATCAGCCCCAGCATTTT. Translation: CASSPNRDNQPQHF.

The J gene is TRBJ1-2, the V gene TRBV7-9; D remains ambiguous. The CDR3 has 14 residues. Germline V gives CDR1 SEHNR, CDR2 FQNEAQ (reference sequence). V lost 0 bases to trimming and J lost 1 base, with 6 bases between them. The CDR3 region has the DNA TGTGCCAGCAGCTTAGCGGCCGTTAACTATGGCTACACCTTC. Protein sequence: CASSLAAVNYGYTF.

This chain links TRBV27 with TRBJ2-7, with D unclear. The length of the CDR3 is 14 residues. Deletions cut 5 bases from V and 0 bases from J, with 11 bases between. The germline CDR1 and CDR2 sequences are MNHEY and SMNVEV (reference sequence). CDR3 bases: TGTGCCAGCAGTGGCCGAGGAAGCTCCTACGAGCAGTACTTC. Translation gives CASSGRGSSYEQYF.

The chain is built from TRBV5-8 and TRBJ2-1; the D gene is possibly TRBD2 (5 bases). Trimming pared 0 bases from V and 10 bases from J, leaving 8 bases between. This CDR3 has 12 amino acids. Germline CDR1 reads SGHTS; CDR2 reads YDEGEE. The CDR3 DNA follows: TGTGCCAGCAGCTTGGAAGGAGGCGAGCAGTTCTTC. This codes for CASSLEGGEQFF. The full variable domain, rest sourced from reference TRBV5-8 and TRBJ2-1, is EAGVTQSPTHLIKTRGQQATLRCSPISGHTSVYWYQQALGLGLQFLLWYDEGEERNRGNFPPRFSGRQFPNYSSELNVNALELEDSALYLCASSLEGGEQFFGPGTRLTVL.

The V gene is TRBV4-1, the J gene TRBJ2-1; D not resolved. The ends were cut back, 7 bases at V and 4 bases at J, with 5 bases in the middle. The CDR3 covers 11 residues. Germline loops: CDR1 MGHRA, CDR2 YSYEKL. The CDR3 is CASTSYNEQFF. The DNA for the CDR3 is TGCGCCAGCACCTCTTACAATGAGCAGTTCTTC.

The table lists this clone with a count of one. CDR3 loop: CASSSRDRDDEQYF. CDR3 in DNA: TGTGCCAGCAGCTCACGGGACAGGGATGACGAGCAGTACTTC. The chain has TRBV7-2 and TRBJ2-7, with 9 bases matching TRBD1. Germline assignment: CDR1 SGHTA and CDR2 FQGNSA. J gave up 5 bases and V 4 bases, and 6 bases lay outside the gene matches. This CDR3 has 14 residues. The full variable domain, rest sourced from reference TRBV7-2 and TRBJ2-7, is GAGVSQSPSNKVTEKGKDVELRCDPISGHTALYWYRQSLGQGLEFLIYFQGNSAPDKSGLPSDRFSAERTGGSVSTLTIQRTQQEDSAVYLCASSSRDRDDEQYFGPGTRLTVT.

The chain has TRBV5-6 and TRBJ2-7; D gene unclear. Looked up from germline, CDR1 is SGHDT and CDR2 is YYEEEE. This CDR3 comprises 14 residues. Trimming stripped 0 bases from V and 3 bases from J, with 10 bases between. CDR3 region: CASSLAEQSYEQYF. For the CDR3, the DNA is TGTGCCAGCAGCTTGGCCGAACAGAGCTACGAGCAGTACTTC.

Only one count was recorded for this clone. V and J are TRBV7-8 and TRBJ2-5, with a tentative D call TRBD2 (7 bases). V lost 5 bases and J 5 bases, leaving 21 bases between the germline ends. Looked up from germline, CDR1 is SGHVS and CDR2 is FQNEAQ. The CDR3 is 16 residues long. The CDR3 loop reads CASSHHSTGGRETQYF. The CDR3 coding sequence is TGTGCCAGCAGCCACCACTCGACGGGGGGCCGGGAGACCCAGTACTTC.

This clone was recorded a few times. The gene calls are TRBV27 and TRBJ1-6; 7 bases line up with TRBD1. Trimming at V came to 5 bases and at J to 10 bases, leaving 8 bases not matched to a gene. Per germline, CDR1 MNHEY and CDR2 SMNVEV (reference sequence). The CDR3 consists of 14 residues. The CDR3 reads CASSAGQTPSPLHF. CDR3 sequence (DNA): TGTGCCAGCAGTGCGGGACAGACCCCCTCACCCCTCCACTTT.

This clone was observed a handful of times. This chain connects TRBV10-3 to TRBJ1-2; 7 nucleotides match TRBD1. V shed 11 bases, J shed 4 bases, and the junction held 4 bases outside the gene matches. Germline V gene lookup returns CDR1 ENHRY and CDR2 SYGVKD. The CDR3 is 11 amino acids. CDR3 nucleotides: TGTGCCTTCCGGGACAGCTATGGCTACACCTTC. Protein sequence: CAFRDSYGYTF.

The rearrangement joins TRBV7-9 to TRBJ1-6, with 7 bases that match TRBD1. Germline-derived CDR1 and CDR2 are SEHNR and FQNEAQ (reference sequence). Germline trimming cut 4 bases from V and 6 bases from J; bases unmatched to any gene: 3. This CDR3 contains 14 residues. This CDR3 is CASSSRQGNSPLHF. Written as DNA, the CDR3 is TGTGCCAGCAGCTCGAGACAGGGTAATTCACCCCTCCACTTT.

The chain employs TRBV5-4 and TRBJ2-3, with D possibly matching TRBD1 (5 bases). CDR1 and CDR2 (germline): SGHNT, YYREEE (reference sequence). V was trimmed by 5 bases and J by 2 bases, leaving 12 bases between them. The CDR3 sequence is 14 residues long. The CDR3 region has the DNA TGTGCCAGCAGTGACAGCCTAGACACAGATACGCAGTATTTT. This sequence encodes CASSDSLDTDTQYF.

The V gene is TRBV6-5, the J gene TRBJ1-1; TRBD1 matches 8 bases. The CDR3 extends over 14 amino acids. The germline V gene encodes CDR1 MNHEY and CDR2 SVGAGI. Trimming removed 5 bases from V and 1 base from J; junction bases left unmatched: 3. The CDR3 DNA is TGTGCCAGCAGTCCGGACAGGGCGAACACTGAAGCTTTCTTT. Translation gives CASSPDRANTEAFF.

The V and J genes are TRBV6-6 and TRBJ1-2; 7 bases line up with TRBD1. In germline, CDR1 is MNHNY, CDR2 SVGAGI (reference sequence). Losses at the gene ends were 4 bases for V and 1 base for J; bases not matched to a gene: 6. This CDR3 spans 15 amino acids. CDR3: CASSWGRDSNYGYTF. The CDR3 DNA is TGTGCCAGCAGTTGGGGCCGGGACAGTAACTATGGCTACACCTTC.

This chain uses TRBV29-1 with TRBJ2-2, with D possibly matching TRBD1 (6 bases). The CDR3 covers 14 residues. Germline V gene lookup returns CDR1 SQVTM and CDR2 ANQGSEA. The V end was cut by 6 bases, the J end by 1 base, with 12 bases between. As DNA, the CDR3 is TGCAGCGTCGACAGGACAGAGAACACCGGGGAGCTGTTTTTT. Its protein product is CSVDRTENTGELFF.

CDR3 DNA: TGCGCCAGCAGCCTCAGATCGGGATCGAATCGGTTTGGCTCCTACGAGCAGTACTTC. This encodes CASSLRSGSNRFGSYEQYF. The rearrangement joins TRBV4-1 to TRBJ2-7; D possibly corresponds to TRBD2 (5 bases). Germline CDR1 is MGHRA and CDR2 is YSYEKL. The V gene lost 4 bases and the J gene lost 0 bases, with 25 bases spanning the gap. The CDR3 runs 19 residues.

The V gene is TRBV5-4, the J gene TRBJ2-7; TRBD2 is a possible D gene (7 bases). CDR3 length: 15 residues. The germline V gene encodes CDR1 SGHNT and CDR2 YYREEE (reference sequence). Trimming pared 0 bases from V and 1 base from J, leaving 11 bases between. Here the CDR3 reads CASSLGRGPSYEQYF. DNA for the CDR3: TGTGCCAGCAGCTTGGGGCGGGGGCCGTCCTACGAGCAGTACTTC.

The V gene is TRBV2, the J gene TRBJ2-3, with 9 bases fitting TRBD2. The CDR3 is 17 residues long. Germline V gene lookup returns CDR1 SNHLY and CDR2 FYNNEI. Unmatched junction bases numbered 4, after V lost 0 bases and J lost 0 bases. As DNA, the CDR3 is TGTGCCAGCAGTGAAGCGAAGCTAGCGGGGAGCACAGATACGCAGTATTTT. Its translation: CASSEAKLAGSTDTQYF. The full variable domain, completed using reference TRBV2 and TRBJ2-3, is EPEVTQTPSHQVTQMGQEVILRCVPISNHLYFYWYRQILGQKVEFLVSFYNNEISEKSEIFDDQFSVERPDGSNFTLKIRSTKLEDSAMYFCASSEAKLAGSTDTQYFGPGTRLTVL.

The V gene is TRBV5-1, the J gene TRBJ2-7; 7 nucleotides agree with TRBD1. The CDR3 extends over 14 amino acids. V lost 3 bases to trimming and J lost 2 bases; unmatched junction nucleotides: 5. The germline CDR1 and CDR2 sequences are SGHRS and YFSETQ. This CDR3 is CASSSGTDTYEQYF. In DNA form, the CDR3 reads TGCGCCAGCAGCTCCGGGACAGACACCTACGAGCAGTACTTC.

The chain has TRBV11-2 and TRBJ1-2, with 7 bases that match TRBD1. This CDR3 is 15 amino acids long. Germline values: CDR1 SGHAT, CDR2 FQNNGV. V lost 1 base, J lost 2 bases, and 4 bases stayed unmatched. CDR3 loop: CASSLVIQGNYGYTF. As DNA, the CDR3 is TGTGCCAGCAGCTTAGTAATACAGGGGAACTATGGCTACACCTTC.

This sequence joins TRBV6-5 and TRBJ2-7, with TRBD2 identical over 7 bases. CDR1 is MNHEY and CDR2 is SVGAGI in the germline V gene. The V and J ends lost 2 bases and 6 bases, in that order; junction bases with no gene match: 4. This CDR3 spans 13 amino acids. The CDR3 loop reads CASSYSSGGEQYF. The CDR3 DNA follows: TGTGCCAGCAGTTACAGTTCGGGGGGCGAGCAGTACTTC.

The rearrangement joins TRBV29-1 to TRBJ2-7; 9 bases map to TRBD1. This CDR3 contains 15 residues. After removal of 5 bases from V and 1 base from J, the junction contained 9 bases not matched to a gene. Germline assignment: CDR1 SQVTM and CDR2 ANQGSEA. The CDR3: CSVTVGQGSSYEQYF. The CDR3 bases are TGCAGCGTTACCGTAGGACAGGGGAGTTCCTACGAGCAGTACTTC.